This T cell receptor beta chain was found in a study of T cells after yellow fever vaccination. One entry per CDR3 protein results from TCRdb running MiXCR on the 5' RACE reads. The repertoire holds 300,000 to 350,000 distinct CDR3 sequences, around 4.5% seen once, with roughly 21% in the top ten. From germline, CDR1 is GTSNPN and CDR2 SVGIG (reference sequence). The ends were cut back, 2 bases at V and 4 bases at J, with 9 bases in the middle. The CDR3 is 13 residues long. This sequence was found in a man younger than 30 who received the YFV17D yellow fever vaccine. This chain links TRBV30 with TRBJ1-5; D is undetermined. The sample was PBMCs, taken 15 days after the yellow fever booster vaccination. The CDR3 here is CAWSMGINQPQHF. Written as DNA, the CDR3 is TGTGCCTGGAGTATGGGGATAAATCAGCCCCAGCATTTT.